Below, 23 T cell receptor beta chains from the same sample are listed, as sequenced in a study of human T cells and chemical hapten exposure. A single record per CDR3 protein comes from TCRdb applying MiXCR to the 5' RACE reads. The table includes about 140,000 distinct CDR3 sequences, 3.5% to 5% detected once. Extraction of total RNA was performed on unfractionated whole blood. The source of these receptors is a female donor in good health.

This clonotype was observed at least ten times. DNA of the CDR3: TGTGCCACATGGGAACAGGGGGCGGATACTGAAGCTTTCTTT. Translating gives CATWEQGADTEAFF. The gene calls are TRBV28 and TRBJ1-1; 9 bases map to TRBD1. The CDR3 length is 14 residues. The germline CDR1 and CDR2 sequences are MDHEN and SYDVKM. V dropped 10 bases and J dropped 5; count of bases not matched to a gene: 11.

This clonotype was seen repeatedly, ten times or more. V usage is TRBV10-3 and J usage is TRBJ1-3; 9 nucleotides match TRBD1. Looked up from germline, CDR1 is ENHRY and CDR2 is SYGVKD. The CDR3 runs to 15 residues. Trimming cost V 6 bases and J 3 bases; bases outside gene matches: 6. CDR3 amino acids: CAIRDGTGSGNTIYF. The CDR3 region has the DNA TGTGCCATCAGGGACGGGACAGGGAGTGGAAACACCATATATTTT.

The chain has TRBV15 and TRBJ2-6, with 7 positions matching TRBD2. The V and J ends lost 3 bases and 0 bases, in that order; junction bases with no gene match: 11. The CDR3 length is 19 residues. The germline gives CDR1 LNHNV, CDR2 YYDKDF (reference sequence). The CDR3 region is CATSSSREAWNSGANVLTF. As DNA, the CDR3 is TGTGCCACCAGCAGTAGTCGGGAGGCATGGAACTCTGGGGCCAACGTCCTGACTTTC.

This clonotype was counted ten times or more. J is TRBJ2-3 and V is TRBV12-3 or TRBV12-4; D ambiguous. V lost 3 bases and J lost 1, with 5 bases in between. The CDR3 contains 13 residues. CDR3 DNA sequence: TGTGCCAGCAGTTTTCGGCGCACAGATACGCAGTATTTT. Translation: CASSFRRTDTQYF.

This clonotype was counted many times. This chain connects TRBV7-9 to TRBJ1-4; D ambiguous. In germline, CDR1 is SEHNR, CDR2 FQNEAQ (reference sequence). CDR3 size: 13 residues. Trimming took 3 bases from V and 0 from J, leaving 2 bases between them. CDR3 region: CASSFTTNEKLFF. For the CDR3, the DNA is TGTGCCAGCAGCTTCACAACTAATGAAAAACTGTTTTTT.

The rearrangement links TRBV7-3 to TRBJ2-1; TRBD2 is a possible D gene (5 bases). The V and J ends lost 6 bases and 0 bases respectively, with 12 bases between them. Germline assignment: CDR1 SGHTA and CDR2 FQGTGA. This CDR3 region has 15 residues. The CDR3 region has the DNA TGTGCCAGCAGTACAACTAGGAGCTCCTACAATGAGCAGTTCTTC. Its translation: CASSTTRSSYNEQFF.

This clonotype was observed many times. As DNA, the CDR3 is TGCGCCAGCAGCTTGGTTCAGAGTACTTCACCCCTCCACTTT. It specifies CASSLVQSTSPLHF. The chain carries TRBV5-1 and TRBJ1-6; D remains unclear. This CDR3 spans 14 amino acids. Germline CDR1 SGHRS, CDR2 YFSETQ. Trimming took off 0 bases at V and 9 bases at J, with 10 bases between the two ends. The full variable domain, in which reference TRBV5-1 and TRBJ1-6 provide the parts outside the CDR3, is KAGVTQTPRYLIKTRGQQVTLSCSPISGHRSVSWYQQTPGQGLQFLFEYFSETQRNKGNFPGRFSGRQFSNSRSEMNVSTLELGDSALYLCASSLVQSTSPLHFGNGTRLTVT.

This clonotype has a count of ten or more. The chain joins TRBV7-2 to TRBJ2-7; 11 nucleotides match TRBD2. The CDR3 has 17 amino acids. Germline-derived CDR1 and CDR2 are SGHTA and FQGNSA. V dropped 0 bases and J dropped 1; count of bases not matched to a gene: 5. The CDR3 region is CASSLALAGGGSYEQYF. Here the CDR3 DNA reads TGTGCCAGCAGCTTAGCCCTAGCGGGGGGAGGATCCTACGAGCAGTACTTC.

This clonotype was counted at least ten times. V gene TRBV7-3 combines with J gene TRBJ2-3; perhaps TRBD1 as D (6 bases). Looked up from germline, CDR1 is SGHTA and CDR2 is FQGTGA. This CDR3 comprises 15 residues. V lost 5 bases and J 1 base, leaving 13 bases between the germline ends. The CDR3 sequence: CASSPTGFGTDTQYF. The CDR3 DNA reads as TGTGCCAGCAGCCCCACAGGGTTTGGCACAGATACGCAGTATTTT.

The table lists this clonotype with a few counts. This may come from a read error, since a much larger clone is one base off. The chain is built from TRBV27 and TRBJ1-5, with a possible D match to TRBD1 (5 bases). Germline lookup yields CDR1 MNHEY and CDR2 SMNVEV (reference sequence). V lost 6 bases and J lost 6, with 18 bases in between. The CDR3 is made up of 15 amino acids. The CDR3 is CASRYRGGWSQPQHF. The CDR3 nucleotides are TGTGCCAGCAGATACCGTGGGGGATGGAGTCAGCCCCAGCATTTT.

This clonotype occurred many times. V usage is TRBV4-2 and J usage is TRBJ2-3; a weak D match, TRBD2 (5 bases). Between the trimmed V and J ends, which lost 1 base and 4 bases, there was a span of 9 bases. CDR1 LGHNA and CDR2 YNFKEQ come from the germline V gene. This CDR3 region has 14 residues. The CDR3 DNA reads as TGTGCCAGCAGCCAAGTCGGGGATCCAGATACGCAGTATTTT. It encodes CASSQVGDPDTQYF.

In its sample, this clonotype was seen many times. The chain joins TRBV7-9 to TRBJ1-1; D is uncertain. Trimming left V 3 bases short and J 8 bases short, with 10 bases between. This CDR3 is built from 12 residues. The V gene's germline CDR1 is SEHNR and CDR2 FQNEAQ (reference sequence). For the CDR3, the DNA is TGTGCCAGCAGCTTCTTCACAGCAGAAGCTTTCTTT. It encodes CASSFFTAEAFF.

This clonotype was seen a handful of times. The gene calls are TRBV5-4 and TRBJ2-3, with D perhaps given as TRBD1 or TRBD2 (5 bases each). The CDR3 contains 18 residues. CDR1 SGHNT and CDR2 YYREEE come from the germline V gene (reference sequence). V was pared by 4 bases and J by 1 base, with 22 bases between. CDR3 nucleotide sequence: TGTGCCAGCAGCCTGAAAGTTGGGGGTATTACTCGCACAGATACGCAGTATTTT. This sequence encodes CASSLKVGGITRTDTQYF.

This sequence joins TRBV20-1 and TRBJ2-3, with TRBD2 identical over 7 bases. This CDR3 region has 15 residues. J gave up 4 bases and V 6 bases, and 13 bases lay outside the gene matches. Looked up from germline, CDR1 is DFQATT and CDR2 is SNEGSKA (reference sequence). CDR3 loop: CSAISPGRVPDTQYF. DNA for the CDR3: TGCAGTGCGATCTCCCCAGGGAGGGTCCCAGATACGCAGTATTTT.

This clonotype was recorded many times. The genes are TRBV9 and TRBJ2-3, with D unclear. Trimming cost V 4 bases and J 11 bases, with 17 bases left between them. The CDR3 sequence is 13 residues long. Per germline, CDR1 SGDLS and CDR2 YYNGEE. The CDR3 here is CASSPPRRREQYF. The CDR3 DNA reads TGTGCCAGCAGCCCCCCGCGCCGACGAGAGCAGTATTTT. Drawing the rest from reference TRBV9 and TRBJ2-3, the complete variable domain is DSGVTQTPKHLITATGQRVTLRCSPRSGDLSVYWYQQSLDQGLQFLIQYYNGEERAKGNILERFSAQQFPDLHSELNLSSLELGDSALYFCASSPPRRREQYFGPGTRLTVL.

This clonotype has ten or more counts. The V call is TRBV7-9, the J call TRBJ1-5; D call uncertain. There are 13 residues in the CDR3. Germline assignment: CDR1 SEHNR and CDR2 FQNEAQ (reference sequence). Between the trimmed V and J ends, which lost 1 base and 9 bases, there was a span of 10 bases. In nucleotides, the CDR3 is TGTGCCAGCAGCTTAGTTAGGGAGGGGCCCCAGCATTTT. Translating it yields CASSLVREGPQHF.

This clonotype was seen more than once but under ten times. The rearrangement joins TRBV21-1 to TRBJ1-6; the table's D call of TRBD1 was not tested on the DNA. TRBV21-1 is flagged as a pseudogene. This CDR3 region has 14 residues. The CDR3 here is CASNPGWGNSPLHF. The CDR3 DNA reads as TGTGCCAGCAACCCGGGATGGGGTAATTCACCCCTCCACTTT.

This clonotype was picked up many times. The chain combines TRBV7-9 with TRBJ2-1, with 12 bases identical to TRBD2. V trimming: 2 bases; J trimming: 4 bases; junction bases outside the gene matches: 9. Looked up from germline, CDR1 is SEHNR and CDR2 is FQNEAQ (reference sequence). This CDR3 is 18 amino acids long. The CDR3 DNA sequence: TGTGCCAGCAGCTTAAGGCCTAGCGGGGGGGCGGGGTACAATGAGCAGTTCTTC. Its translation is CASSLRPSGGAGYNEQFF.

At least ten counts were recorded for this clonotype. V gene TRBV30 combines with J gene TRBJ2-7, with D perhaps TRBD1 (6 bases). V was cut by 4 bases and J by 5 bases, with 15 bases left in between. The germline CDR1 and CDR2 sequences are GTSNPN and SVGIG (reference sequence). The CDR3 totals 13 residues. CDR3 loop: CAWKGVGHHEQYF. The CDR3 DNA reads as TGTGCCTGGAAGGGGGTCGGACACCACGAGCAGTACTTC.

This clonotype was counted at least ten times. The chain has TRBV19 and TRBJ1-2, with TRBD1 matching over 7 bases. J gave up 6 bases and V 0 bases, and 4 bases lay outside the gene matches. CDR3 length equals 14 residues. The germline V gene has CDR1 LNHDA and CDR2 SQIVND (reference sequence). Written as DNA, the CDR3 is TGTGCCAGTAGTATAGACGGGACAGTTAATGGCTACACCTTC. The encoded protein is CASSIDGTVNGYTF.

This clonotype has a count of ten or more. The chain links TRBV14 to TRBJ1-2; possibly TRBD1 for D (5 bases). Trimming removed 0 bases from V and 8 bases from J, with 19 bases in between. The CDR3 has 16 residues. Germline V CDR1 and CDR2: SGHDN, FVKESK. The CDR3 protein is CASSQDPGRRDHGYTF. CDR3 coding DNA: TGTGCCAGCAGCCAAGATCCGGGTCGCAGGGACCACGGCTACACCTTC.

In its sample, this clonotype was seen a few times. In DNA, the CDR3 is TGTGCCAGCACCGACCCCCGGGGCATCTACGAGCAGTACTTC. This sequence encodes CASTDPRGIYEQYF. The chain is built from TRBV11-2 and TRBJ2-7; D possibly matches TRBD1 or TRBD2 (5 bases each). The V gene's germline CDR1 is SGHAT and CDR2 FQNNGV. The CDR3 is 14 residues long. With 7 bases removed from V and 3 bases from J, the gap between germline ends came to 16 bases.

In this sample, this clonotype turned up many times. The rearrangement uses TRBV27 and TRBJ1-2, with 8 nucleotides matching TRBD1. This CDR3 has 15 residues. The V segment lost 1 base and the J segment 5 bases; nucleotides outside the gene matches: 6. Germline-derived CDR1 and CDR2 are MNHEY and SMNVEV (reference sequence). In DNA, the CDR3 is TGTGCCAGCAGTTTATACCCCGACAGGGGTTATGGCTACACCTTC. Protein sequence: CASSLYPDRGYGYTF.